This T cell receptor (beta chain) was retrieved from a study of shared clonotypes between healthy human individuals. As processed by the authors: ImmunoSEQ only sent back junction sequences with no quality scores, so filtering was done differently. The assay was immunoSEQ multiplex PCR, and TCRdb's table has in-frame clones only and misses some. V and J calls and clone size are as listed in that table; D and trimming were resolved from the DNA. This table holds some 530,000 clones, roughly 80% found once. After removal of 4 bases from V and 6 bases from J, the junction contained 9 bases not matched to a gene. The CDR3 is made up of 16 amino acids. CDR1 SGHRS and CDR2 YFSETQ come from the germline V gene.

What was sequenced was PBMCs. The V call is TRBV5-1, the J call TRBJ2-1; 11 bases are a match to TRBD2. The sequence came from a woman in her forties in good health. Some clones in this sample may be carry-over from other donors' samples. In DNA form, the CDR3 reads TGCGCCAGCAGCGCCTTAGCGGGAGGGATAAGCAATGAGCAGTTCTTC. Its protein is CASSALAGGISNEQFF.